A single sample is the source of the 2 T cell receptor beta chains below, sequenced in a study of T cells in Graves' hyperthyroidism and ophthalmopathy. Amplification of TCR beta CDR3 regions was performed using RNA transcripts as template. HTBI primers drove first-round RT-PCR of the TCR CDR3. TCRdb used MiXCR to reprocess the multiplex PCR reads, holding one entry per CDR3 protein. The sample consists of 350,000 to 400,000 distinct CDR3 sequences, about a fifth of them appearing once. Sequenced: blood. The source is a woman between 18 and 29 years old with Graves' hyperthyroidism.

This clonotype showed up many times. The CDR3 DNA is TGTGCCAGCCGGGGGTTCGGTGGCTACACCTTC. It specifies CASRGFGGYTF. The genes are TRBV28 and TRBJ1-2; the D gene is possibly TRBD1 (5 bases). The V end lost 8 bases, the J end lost 7 bases, and 11 bases lay between the germline ends. Looked up from germline, CDR1 is MDHEN and CDR2 is SYDVKM. CDR3 length: 11 amino acids.

This clonotype was seen repeatedly, ten times or more. The V gene is TRBV12-3 or TRBV12-4, the J gene TRBJ2-7; 11 positions match TRBD1. J was trimmed by 3 bases and V by 6 bases; bases with no gene match: 10. There are 16 residues in the CDR3. The CDR3 DNA reads TGTGCCAGCAGCCCCGGGACAGGGGGGTTTCGCTACGAGCAGTACTTC. Translated, it gives CASSPGTGGFRYEQYF.